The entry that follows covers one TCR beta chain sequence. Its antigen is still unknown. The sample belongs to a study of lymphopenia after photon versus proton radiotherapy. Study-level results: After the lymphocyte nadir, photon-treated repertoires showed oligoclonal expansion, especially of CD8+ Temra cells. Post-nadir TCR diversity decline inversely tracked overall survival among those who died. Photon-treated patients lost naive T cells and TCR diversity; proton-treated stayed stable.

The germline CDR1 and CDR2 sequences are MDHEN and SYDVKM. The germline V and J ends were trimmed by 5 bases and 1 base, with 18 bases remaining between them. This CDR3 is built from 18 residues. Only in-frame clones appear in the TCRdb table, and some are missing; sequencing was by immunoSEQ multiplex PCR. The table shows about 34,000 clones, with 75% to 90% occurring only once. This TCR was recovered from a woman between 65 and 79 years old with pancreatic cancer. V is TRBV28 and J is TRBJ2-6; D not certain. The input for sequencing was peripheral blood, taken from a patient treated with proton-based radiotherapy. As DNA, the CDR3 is TGTGCCAGCAGTCCCTTGTTAGGCCGCTCGTCTGGGGCCAACGTCCTGACTTTC. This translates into CASSPLLGRSSGANVLTF.